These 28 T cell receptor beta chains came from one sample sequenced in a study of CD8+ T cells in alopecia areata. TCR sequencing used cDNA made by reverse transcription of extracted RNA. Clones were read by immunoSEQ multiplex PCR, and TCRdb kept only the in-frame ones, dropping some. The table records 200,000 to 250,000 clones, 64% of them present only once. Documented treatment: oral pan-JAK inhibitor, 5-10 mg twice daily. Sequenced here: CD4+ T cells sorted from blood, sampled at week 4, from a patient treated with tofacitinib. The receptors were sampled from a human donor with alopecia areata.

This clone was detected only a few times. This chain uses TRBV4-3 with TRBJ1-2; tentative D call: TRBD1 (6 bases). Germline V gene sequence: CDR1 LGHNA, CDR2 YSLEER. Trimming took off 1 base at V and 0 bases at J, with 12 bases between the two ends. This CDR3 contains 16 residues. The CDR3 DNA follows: TGCGCCAGCAGCCAAGGAAATACAGGGTCTAACTATGGCTACACCTTC. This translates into CASSQGNTGSNYGYTF.

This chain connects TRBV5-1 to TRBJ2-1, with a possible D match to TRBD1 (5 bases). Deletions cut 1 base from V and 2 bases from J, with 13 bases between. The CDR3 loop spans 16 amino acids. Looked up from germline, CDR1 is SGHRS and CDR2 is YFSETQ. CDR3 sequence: CASSLWGPGAYNEQFF. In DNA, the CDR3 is TGCGCCAGCAGCTTGTGGGGCCCGGGCGCCTACAATGAGCAGTTCTTC.

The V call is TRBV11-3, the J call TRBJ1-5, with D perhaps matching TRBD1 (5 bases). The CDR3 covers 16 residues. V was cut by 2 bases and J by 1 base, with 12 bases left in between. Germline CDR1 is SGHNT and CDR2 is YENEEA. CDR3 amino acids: CASSLRRGDSNQPQHF. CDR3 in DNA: TGTGCCAGCAGCTTAAGGAGGGGCGACAGCAATCAGCCCCAGCATTTT.

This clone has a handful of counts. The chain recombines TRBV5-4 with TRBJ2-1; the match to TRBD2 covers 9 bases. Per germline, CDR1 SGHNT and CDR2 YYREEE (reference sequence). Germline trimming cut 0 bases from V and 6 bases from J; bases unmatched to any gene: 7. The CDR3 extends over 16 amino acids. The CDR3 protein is CASSLAGSGGFNEQFF. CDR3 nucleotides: TGTGCCAGCAGCTTGGCCGGGAGCGGGGGGTTCAATGAGCAGTTCTTC.

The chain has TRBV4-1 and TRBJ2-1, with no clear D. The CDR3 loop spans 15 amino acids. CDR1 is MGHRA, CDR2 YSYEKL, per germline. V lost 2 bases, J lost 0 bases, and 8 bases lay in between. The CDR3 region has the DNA TGCGCCAGCAGCCAAACACAGAGCTCCTACAATGAGCAGTTCTTC. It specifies CASSQTQSSYNEQFF.

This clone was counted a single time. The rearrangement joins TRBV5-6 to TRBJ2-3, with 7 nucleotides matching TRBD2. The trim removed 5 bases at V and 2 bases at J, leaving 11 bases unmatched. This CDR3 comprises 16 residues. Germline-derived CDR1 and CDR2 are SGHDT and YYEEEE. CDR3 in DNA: TGTGCCAGCAGAATACGCGCGGGGGAAAACACAGATACGCAGTATTTT. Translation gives CASRIRAGENTDTQYF.

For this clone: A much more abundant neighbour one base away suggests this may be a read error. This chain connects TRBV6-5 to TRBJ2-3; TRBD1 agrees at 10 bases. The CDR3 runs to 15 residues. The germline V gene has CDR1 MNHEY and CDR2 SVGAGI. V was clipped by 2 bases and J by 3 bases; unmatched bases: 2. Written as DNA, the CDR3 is TGTGCCAGCAGTTACGGGACAGGGGAGACAGATACGCAGTATTTT. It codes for CASSYGTGETDTQYF.

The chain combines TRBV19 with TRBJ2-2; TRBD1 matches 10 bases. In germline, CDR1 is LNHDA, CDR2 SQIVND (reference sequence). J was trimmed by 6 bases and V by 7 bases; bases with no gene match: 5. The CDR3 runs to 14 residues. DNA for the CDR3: TGTGCCAGTAAGGGACAGGGGAAAGCCGGGGAGCTGTTTTTT. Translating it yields CASKGQGKAGELFF.

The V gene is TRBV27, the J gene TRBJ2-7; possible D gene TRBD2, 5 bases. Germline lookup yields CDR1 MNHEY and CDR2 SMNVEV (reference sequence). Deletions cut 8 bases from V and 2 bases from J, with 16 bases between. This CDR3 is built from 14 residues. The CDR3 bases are TGTGCCAGCCAGAAGGAGGACCCTCCCTACGAGCAGTACTTC. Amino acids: CASQKEDPPYEQYF.

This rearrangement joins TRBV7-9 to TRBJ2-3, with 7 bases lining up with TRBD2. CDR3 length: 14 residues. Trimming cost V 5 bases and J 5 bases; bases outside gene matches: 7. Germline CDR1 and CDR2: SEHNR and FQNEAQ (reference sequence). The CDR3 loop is CASSPGGLGDTQYF. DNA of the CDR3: TGTGCCAGCAGCCCGGGAGGTCTTGGAGATACGCAGTATTTT.

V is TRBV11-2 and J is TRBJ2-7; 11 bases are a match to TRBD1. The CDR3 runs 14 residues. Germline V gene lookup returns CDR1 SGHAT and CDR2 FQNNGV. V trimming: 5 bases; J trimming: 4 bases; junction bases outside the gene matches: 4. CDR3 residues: CASSPGTGGYEQYF. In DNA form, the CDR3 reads TGTGCCAGCAGCCCAGGGACAGGGGGGTACGAGCAGTACTTC.

The CDR3 bases are TGTGCCAGCAGTGACGGGACGTACACAGATACGCAGTATTTT. Translation: CASSDGTYTDTQYF. This chain joins TRBV2 and TRBJ2-3; D tentatively fits TRBD1 or TRBD2 (5 bases each). The CDR3 sequence is 14 residues long. Germline CDR1 and CDR2: SNHLY and FYNNEI. Between the trimmed V and J ends, which lost 3 bases and 2 bases, there was a span of 9 bases.

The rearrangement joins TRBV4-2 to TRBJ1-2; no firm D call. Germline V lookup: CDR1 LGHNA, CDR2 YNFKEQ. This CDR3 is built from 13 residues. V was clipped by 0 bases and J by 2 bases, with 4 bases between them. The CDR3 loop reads CASSQEGNYGYTF. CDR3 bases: TGTGCCAGCAGCCAAGAAGGGAACTATGGCTACACCTTC.

The CDR3 spells CASRPGHWKETQYF. The CDR3 nucleotides are TGTGCCAGCAGACCGGGACACTGGAAAGAGACCCAGTACTTC. The chain joins TRBV25-1 to TRBJ2-5; TRBD1 is a possible D gene (6 bases). The CDR3 contains 14 residues. Deletions cut 6 bases from V and 3 bases from J, with 14 bases between. Germline V CDR1 and CDR2: MGHDK, SYGVNS. The full variable domain, its missing parts supplied by reference TRBV25-1 and TRBJ2-5, is EADIYQTPRYLVIGTGKKITLECSQTMGHDKMYWYQQDPGMELHLIHYSYGVNSTEKGDLSSESTVSRIRTEHFPLTLESARPSHTSQYLCASRPGHWKETQYFGPGTRLLVL.

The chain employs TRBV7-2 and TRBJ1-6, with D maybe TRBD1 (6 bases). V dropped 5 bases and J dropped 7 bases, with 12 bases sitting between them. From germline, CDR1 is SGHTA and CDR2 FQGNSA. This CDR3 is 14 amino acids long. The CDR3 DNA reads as TGTGCCAGCAGCCAGGACAGCCTCAATTCACCCCTCCACTTT. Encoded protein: CASSQDSLNSPLHF.

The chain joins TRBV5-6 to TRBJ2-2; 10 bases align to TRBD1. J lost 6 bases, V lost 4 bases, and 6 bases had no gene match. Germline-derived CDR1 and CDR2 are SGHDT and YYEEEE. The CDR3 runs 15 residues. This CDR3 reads CASSLSGQGAGELFF. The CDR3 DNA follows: TGTGCCAGCAGCCTGTCAGGACAGGGGGCCGGGGAGCTGTTTTTT.

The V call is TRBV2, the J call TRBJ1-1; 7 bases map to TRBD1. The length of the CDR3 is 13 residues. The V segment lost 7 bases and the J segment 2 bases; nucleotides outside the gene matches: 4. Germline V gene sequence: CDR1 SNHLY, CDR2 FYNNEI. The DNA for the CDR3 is TGTGCCAGCAAGACAGGGAGAAACACTGAAGCTTTCTTT. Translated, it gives CASKTGRNTEAFF.

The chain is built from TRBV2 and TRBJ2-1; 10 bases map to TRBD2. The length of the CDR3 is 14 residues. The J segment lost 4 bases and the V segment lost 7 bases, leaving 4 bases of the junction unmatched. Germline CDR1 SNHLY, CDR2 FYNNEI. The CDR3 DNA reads TGTGCCAGCAAGGGGACTAGCGTTTACAATGAGCAGTTCTTC. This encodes CASKGTSVYNEQFF.

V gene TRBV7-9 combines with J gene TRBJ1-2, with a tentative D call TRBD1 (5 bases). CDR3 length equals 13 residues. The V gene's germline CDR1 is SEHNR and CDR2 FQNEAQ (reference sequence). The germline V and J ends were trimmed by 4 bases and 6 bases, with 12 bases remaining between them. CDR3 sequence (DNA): TGTGCCAGCAGCTACGGCAGGGAGGATGGCTACACCTTC. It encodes CASSYGREDGYTF.

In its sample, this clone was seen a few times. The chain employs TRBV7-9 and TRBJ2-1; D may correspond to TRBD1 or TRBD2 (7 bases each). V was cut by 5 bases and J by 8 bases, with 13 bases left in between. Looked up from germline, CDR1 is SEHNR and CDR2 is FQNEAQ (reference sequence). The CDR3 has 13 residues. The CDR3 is CASSPAGGDEQFF. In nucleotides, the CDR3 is TGTGCCAGCAGCCCCGCAGGGGGGGATGAGCAGTTCTTC.

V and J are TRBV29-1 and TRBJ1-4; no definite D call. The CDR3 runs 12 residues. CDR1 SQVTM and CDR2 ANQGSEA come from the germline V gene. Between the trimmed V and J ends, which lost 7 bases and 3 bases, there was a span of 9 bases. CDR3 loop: CSAEGPNEKLFF. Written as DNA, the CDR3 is TGCAGCGCCGAAGGGCCTAATGAAAAACTGTTTTTT.

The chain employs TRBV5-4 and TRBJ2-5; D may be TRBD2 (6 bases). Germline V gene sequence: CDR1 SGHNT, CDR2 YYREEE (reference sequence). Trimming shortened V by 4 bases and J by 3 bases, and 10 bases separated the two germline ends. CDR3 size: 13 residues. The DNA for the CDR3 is TGTGCCAGCAGCCCGGGACTGAAAGAGACCCAGTACTTC. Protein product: CASSPGLKETQYF.

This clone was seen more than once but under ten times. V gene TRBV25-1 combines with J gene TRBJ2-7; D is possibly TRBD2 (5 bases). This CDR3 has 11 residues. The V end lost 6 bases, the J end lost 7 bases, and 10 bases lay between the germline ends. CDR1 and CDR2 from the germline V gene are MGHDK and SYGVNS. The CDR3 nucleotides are TGTGCCAGCAGCTTAGCGTGGGAGCAGTACTTC. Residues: CASSLAWEQYF.

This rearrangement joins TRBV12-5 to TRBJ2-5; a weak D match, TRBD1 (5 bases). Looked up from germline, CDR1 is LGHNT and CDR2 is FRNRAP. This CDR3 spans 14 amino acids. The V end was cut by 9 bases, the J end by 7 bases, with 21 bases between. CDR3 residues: CASSSPLQGATQYF. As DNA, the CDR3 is TGTGCTAGCTCATCCCCTCTCCAGGGTGCGACCCAGTACTTC. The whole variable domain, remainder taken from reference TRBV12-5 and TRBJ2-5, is DARVTQTPRHKVTEMGQEVTMRCQPILGHNTVFWYRQTMMQGLELLAYFRNRAPLDDSGMPKDRFSAEMPDATLATLKIQPSEPRDSAVYFCASSSPLQGATQYFGPGTRLLVL.

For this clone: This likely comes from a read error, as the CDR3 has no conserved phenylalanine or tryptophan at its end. In DNA, the CDR3 is TGTGCCAGCAGCGTAGCTCCTTTGTTTGGTCCTGAAGCTTTCCTT. Translated: CASSVAPLFGPEAFL. The V and J genes are TRBV9 and TRBJ1-1; D gene ambiguous. This CDR3 has 15 amino acids. Germline assignment: CDR1 SGDLS and CDR2 YYNGEE. V was trimmed by 0 bases and J by 6 bases, leaving 15 bases between them.

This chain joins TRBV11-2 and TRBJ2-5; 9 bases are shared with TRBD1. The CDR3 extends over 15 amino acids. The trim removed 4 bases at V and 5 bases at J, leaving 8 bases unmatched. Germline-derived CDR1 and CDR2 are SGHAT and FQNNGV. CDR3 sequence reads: CASSYDRGAVETQYF. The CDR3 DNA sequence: TGTGCCAGCAGCTATGACAGGGGGGCAGTGGAGACCCAGTACTTC.

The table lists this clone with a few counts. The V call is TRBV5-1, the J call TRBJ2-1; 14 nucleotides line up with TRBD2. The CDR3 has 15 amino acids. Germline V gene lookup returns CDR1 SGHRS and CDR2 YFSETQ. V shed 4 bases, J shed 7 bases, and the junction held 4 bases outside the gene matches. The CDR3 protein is CASSHGLAGGNEQFF. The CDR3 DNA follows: TGCGCCAGCAGCCATGGACTAGCGGGGGGAAATGAGCAGTTCTTC.

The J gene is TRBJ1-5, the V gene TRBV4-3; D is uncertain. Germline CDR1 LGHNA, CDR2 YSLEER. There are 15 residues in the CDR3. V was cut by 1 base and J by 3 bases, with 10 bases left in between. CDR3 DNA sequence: TGCGCCAGCAGCCAAGCGGTGGGTCTCAATCAGCCCCAGCATTTT. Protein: CASSQAVGLNQPQHF.